Listed here are 5 T cell receptor beta chains from one sample, sequenced in a study of cytomegalovirus exposure and HLA in healthy donors. Vbeta (60) and Jbeta (13) primers were used in the PCR. The repertoire was sequenced with immunoSEQ multiplex PCR; TCRdb's copy has only in-frame clones and lacks some. The sample consists of around 130,000 clones, approximately 85% of them appearing once. The material sequenced was PBMCs. Source of these receptors: a young woman in good health and CMV-seropositive.

The chain has TRBV7-9 and TRBJ2-7; no clear D. CDR1 SEHNR and CDR2 FQNEAQ come from the germline V gene (reference sequence). Trimming stripped 1 base from V and 3 bases from J, with 7 bases between. The CDR3 runs 13 residues. This CDR3 is CASSLGPHYEQYF. The CDR3 DNA reads TGTGCCAGCAGCTTAGGTCCCCACTACGAGCAGTACTTC.

The chain employs TRBV4-2 and TRBJ2-1; possible D gene TRBD1, 6 bases. Germline CDR1 reads LGHNA; CDR2 reads YNFKEQ. The CDR3 length is 13 residues. Trimming cost V 3 bases and J 4 bases, with 7 bases left between them. CDR3 in DNA: TGTGCCAGCAGCCAGGGGGCTTACAATGAGCAGTTCTTC. Translation: CASSQGAYNEQFF.

Concerning this clone: This specimen includes other DNA sequences encoding the same CDR3. The chain employs TRBV6-5 and TRBJ2-7; 9 nucleotides line up with TRBD1. The CDR3 runs 15 residues. The germline CDR1 and CDR2 sequences are MNHEY and SVGAGI. The V gene end was trimmed by 4 bases and the J gene end by 2 bases; junction bases not matched to a gene: 6. The CDR3 region is CASSSPGQGTYEQYF. In DNA form, the CDR3 reads TGTGCCAGCAGTTCTCCGGGACAGGGAACCTACGAGCAGTACTTC.

V gene TRBV5-1 combines with J gene TRBJ1-1, with 7 bases identical to TRBD1. V dropped 0 bases and J dropped 3; count of bases not matched to a gene: 2. This CDR3 has 14 residues. CDR1 SGHRS and CDR2 YFSETQ come from the germline V gene. CDR3 residues: CASSLDRGDTEAFF. In DNA, the CDR3 is TGCGCCAGCAGCTTGGACAGGGGAGACACTGAAGCTTTCTTT.

The chain carries TRBV28 and TRBJ1-1, with D unclear. CDR3 length: 14 amino acids. In germline, CDR1 is MDHEN, CDR2 SYDVKM. Trimming took 3 bases from V and 3 from J, leaving 11 bases between them. This chain's CDR3 is CASSFEGRYTEAFF. The CDR3 DNA reads TGTGCCAGCAGTTTTGAAGGGAGGTACACTGAAGCTTTCTTT.